This T cell receptor (beta chain) was identified in a study of blood T cell repertoires in COVID-19. In the study overall: Sources were T cells, B-cell-depleted T cells, or PBMCs; the material itself was cDNA or gDNA.

Living in 25 or so US areas, the participants were between roughly 18 and 95 years of age. Cohort 3 recovery required two negative PCRs, clearance, or symptom resolution. CDR3 length: 16 residues. V lost 2 bases and J lost 8; bases outside the gene matches: 7. Germline values: CDR1 MNHEY, CDR2 SVGAGI. TCRdb keeps only in-frame clones here, not all; method: immunoSEQ multiplex PCR. The sample gives over 150,000 clones, 85% of which show up once; roughly 6% is in the top ten. Material for sequencing was PBMCs or T cells enriched from blood (not recorded which). This rearrangement joins TRBV6-5 to TRBJ1-4, with 11 bases that match TRBD1. The TCR originated in a man aged 35 to 55 who had recovered from COVID-19. The CDR3 loop is CASSYALGQGAEKLFF. CDR3 coding DNA: TGTGCCAGCAGTTACGCCTTAGGACAGGGGGCCGAAAAACTGTTTTTT.